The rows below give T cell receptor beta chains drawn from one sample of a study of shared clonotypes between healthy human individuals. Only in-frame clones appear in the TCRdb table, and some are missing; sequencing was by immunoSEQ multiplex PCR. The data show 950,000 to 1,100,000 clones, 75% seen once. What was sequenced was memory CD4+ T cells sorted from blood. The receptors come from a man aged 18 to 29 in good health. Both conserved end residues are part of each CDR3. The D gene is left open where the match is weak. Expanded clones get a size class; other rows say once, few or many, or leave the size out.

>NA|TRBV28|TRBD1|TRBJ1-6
CASSPQGVALSPLHF
TGTGCCAGCAGCCCCCAGGGGGTGGCCCTCTCACCCCTCCACTTT
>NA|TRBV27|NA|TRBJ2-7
CASSRGPGGPYEQYF
TGTGCCAGCAGTCGTGGTCCGGGGGGCCCCTACGAGCAGTACTTC
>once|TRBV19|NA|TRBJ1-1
CASSSRGGGSGVEAFF
TGTGCCAGTAGTTCAAGAGGAGGAGGCAGTGGTGTTGAAGCTTTCTTT
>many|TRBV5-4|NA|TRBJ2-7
CASSSDRYEQYF
TGTGCCAGCAGCTCTGACAGATACGAGCAGTACTTC
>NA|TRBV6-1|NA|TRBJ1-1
CASSASGATAEAFF
TGTGCCAGCAGTGCCTCCGGCGCGACAGCTGAAGCTTTCTTT
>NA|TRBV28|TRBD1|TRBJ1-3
CASKTGASGNTIYF
TGTGCCAGCAAAACAGGGGCCTCTGGAAACACCATATATTTT
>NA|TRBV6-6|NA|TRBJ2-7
CASSSYIGTYEQYF
TGTGCCAGCAGCTCTTATATAGGGACCTACGAGCAGTACTTC
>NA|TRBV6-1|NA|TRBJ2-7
CASSDSHRGHPSF
TGTGCCAGCAGTGACTCCCATAGAGGCCACCCTTCCTTC
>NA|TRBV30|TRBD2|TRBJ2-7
CAWSEPGRAHEQYF
TGTGCCTGGAGTGAGCCTGGGAGGGCTCACGAGCAGTACTTC
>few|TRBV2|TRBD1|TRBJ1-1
CASSVGQDLRAFF
TGTGCCAGCAGTGTAGGACAGGACCTAAGAGCTTTCTTT
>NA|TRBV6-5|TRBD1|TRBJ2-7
CASRTGGSYEQYF
TGTGCCAGCAGAACAGGGGGCTCCTACGAGCAGTACTTC
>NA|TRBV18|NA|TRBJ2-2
CASFPGQYTGELFF
TGTGCCAGCTTTCCGGGCCAATACACCGGGGAGCTGTTTTTT
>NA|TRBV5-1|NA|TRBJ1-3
CASSSGGRSGNTIYF
TGCGCCAGCAGCTCGGGAGGACGATCTGGAAACACCATATATTTT
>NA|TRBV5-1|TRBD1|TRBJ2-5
CASSLTGGETQYF
TGCGCCAGCAGCTTGACAGGGGGAGAGACCCAGTACTTC
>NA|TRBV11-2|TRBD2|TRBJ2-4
CASSFGTSGGLAKNIQYF
TGTGCCAGCAGCTTTGGGACTAGCGGGGGCCTAGCCAAAAACATTCAGTACTTC
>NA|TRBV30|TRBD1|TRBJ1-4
CAWRGQGAQWHEKLFF
TGTGCCTGGAGGGGCCAGGGGGCCCAATGGCATGAAAAACTGTTTTTT
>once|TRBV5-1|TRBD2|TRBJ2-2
CASSPTGGTIGGELFF
TGCGCCAGCAGCCCAACGGGAGGGACGATCGGCGGGGAGCTGTTTTTT
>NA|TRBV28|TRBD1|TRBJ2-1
CASGTPGQGQSKQFF
TGTGCCAGTGGCACTCCGGGACAGGGCCAATCCAAGCAGTTCTTC